This T cell receptor (beta chain) is from a study of tumor-infiltrating lymphocytes in localized non-small cell lung cancer. Sequencing used immunoSEQ multiplex PCR; TCRdb keeps in-frame clones, though not all of them. The profile shows thousands of clones, around 81% of them singletons. Germline CDR1 is MNHEY and CDR2 is SMNVEV (reference sequence). There are 16 residues in the CDR3. Trimming removed 3 bases at V and 2 bases at J, with 14 bases between. Sequenced material: lung tumor tissue. This receptor was taken from a human donor with non-small cell lung cancer. The chain combines TRBV27 with TRBJ1-5; maybe TRBD1 (5 bases). The CDR3 protein is CASSLISPGGNQPQHF. The CDR3 DNA is TGTGCCAGCAGTTTGATATCACCGGGGGGCAATCAGCCCCAGCATTTT.